Following are 5 T cell receptor beta chains from one sample sequenced in a study of T cell repertoires in cytomegalovirus infection. TCRdb re-derived calls from the reads in MiXCR, one entry per CDR3 protein. The top ten hold around 10% of the sample, which has some 390,000 distinct CDR3 sequences, around 18% seen once. Sequencing input: PBMCs. The source is a human donor in good health (CMV status not recorded). Some clones in this sample may be carry-over from other donors' samples.

This clonotype has at least ten counts. This chain connects TRBV6-5 to TRBJ2-3, with D unresolved. CDR3 length equals 13 residues. CDR1 MNHEY and CDR2 SVGAGI come from the germline V gene. Trimming took off 2 bases at V and 5 bases at J, with 8 bases between the two ends. In DNA form, the CDR3 reads TGTGCCAGCAGTTACCTGAAAGGAGATACGCAGTATTTT. It is translated as CASSYLKGDTQYF.

The chain carries TRBV10-3 and TRBJ1-1; D gene unclear. V lost 8 bases, J lost 3 bases, and 7 bases lay in between. CDR1 ENHRY and CDR2 SYGVKD come from the germline V gene. This CDR3 is 11 amino acids long. This chain's CDR3 is CAIGLDTEAFF. For the CDR3, the DNA is TGTGCCATCGGACTCGACACTGAAGCTTTCTTT.

This clonotype was seen repeatedly, ten times or more. The V call is TRBV5-6, the J call TRBJ2-7; D gene ambiguous. CDR1 is SGHDT, CDR2 YYEEEE, per germline. Trimming stripped 0 bases from V and 6 bases from J, with 13 bases between. This CDR3 is built from 14 residues. Here the CDR3 DNA reads TGTGCCAGCAGCTTGGGTGACCTATACGTCGAGCAGTACTTC. Translated, it gives CASSLGDLYVEQYF.

Of note for this clonotype: Likely a read error: the CDR3 ends without its conserved phenylalanine or tryptophan. This chain joins TRBV11-2 and TRBJ2-4; 8 bases map to TRBD1. CDR1 is SGHAT, CDR2 FQNNGV, per germline. Germline trimming cut 5 bases from V and 9 bases from J; bases unmatched to any gene: 12. The CDR3 is 15 amino acids. The CDR3 nucleotides read TGTGCCAGCAGCCCACCCGCCCAGGGGGCTGGCATTCAGTACTTA. Residues: CASSPPAQGAGIQYL.

Many counts were recorded for this clonotype. The gene calls are TRBV7-2 and TRBJ2-2, with 10 nucleotides matching TRBD2. The CDR3 has 16 residues. The germline gives CDR1 SGHTA, CDR2 FQGNSA. V lost 0 bases to trimming and J lost 7 bases; unmatched junction nucleotides: 5. The CDR3 here is CASSLASGGLHGELFF. The DNA for the CDR3 is TGTGCCAGCAGCTTAGCTAGCGGGGGGCTCCACGGGGAGCTGTTTTTT.